The sequence of this TCR beta chain was determined in a study of graft-versus-host responses after intestinal transplantation. Looking at the study overall: Every recipient had anti-thymocyte globulin induction and around three years of tacrolimus plus steroids. Study observations and caveats: Peak levels of circulating GvH clones tracked with early post-transplant HvG declines. Detected in recipient marrow were GvH clones, some of which were first observed in ileum or blood.

Trimming stripped 5 bases from V and 11 bases from J, with 10 bases between. Per germline, CDR1 MNHEY and CDR2 SMNVEV (reference sequence). The CDR3 is 11 amino acids. Worth noting for this clone: Its cognate antigen is unknown.

Libraries were prepared by immunoSEQ multiplex PCR; TCRdb keeps only in-frame clonotypes and omits some of them. This table holds 90,000 to 95,000 clones, roughly 91% found once. The material was unstimulated CD8+ T cells sorted from spleen or lymph node cells, obtained before intestinal transplant. This clonotype was obtained from a human donor who received an intestinal transplant. This chain connects TRBV27 to TRBJ2-1, with D maybe TRBD1 (5 bases). Written as DNA, the CDR3 is TGTGCCAGCAGTACAGGACAACAGCAGTTCTTC. Its translation: CASSTGQQQFF.